Listed below are T cell receptor beta chains from one sample, sequenced in a study of T cells after yellow fever vaccination. Via MiXCR, TCRdb re-called the 5' RACE reads, giving one row per CDR3 protein. The sample contains roughly 96,000 distinct CDR3 sequences, more than 7.5% of which appear only once. This material consisted of CD8+ T cells not binding an NS4B(214-222) dextramer, sorted from PBMCs, taken around 16 days after the first yellow fever vaccination. The origin of the receptors is a man in his late teens or twenties who received the YFV17D yellow fever vaccine. Each CDR3 is given with its conserved first and last residue. A D gene is named only where the DNA matches it firmly. Expanded clones get a size class; other rows say once, few or many, or leave the size out.

J gene: TRBJ2-1
D gene: .
V gene: TRBV4-3
clone size: .
CDR3 DNA: TGCGCCAGCAGCCTAGCTAGGGGGGCCTTTGAGCAGTTCTTC
CDR3 protein: CASSLARGAFEQFF

J gene: TRBJ1-5
D gene: .
V gene: TRBV6-5
clone size: many
CDR3 DNA: TGTGCCAGCAGTTACTACAGGGCTCAGCCCCAGCATTTT
CDR3 protein: CASSYYRAQPQHF

J gene: TRBJ1-5
D gene: .
V gene: TRBV19
clone size: .
CDR3 DNA: TGTGCCAGTAGTCCAACACCAAGCCAGCCCCAGCATTTT
CDR3 protein: CASSPTPSQPQHF

J gene: TRBJ1-1
D gene: .
V gene: TRBV6-5
clone size: .
CDR3 DNA: TGTGCCAGCAGTCCGTCGGCCGTTACTGAAGCTTTCTTT
CDR3 protein: CASSPSAVTEAFF

J gene: TRBJ1-1
D gene: TRBD1
V gene: TRBV20-1
clone size: few
CDR3 DNA: TGCAGTGCCAGGACAGGCCGGAACACTGAAGCTTTCTTT
CDR3 protein: CSARTGRNTEAFF

J gene: TRBJ1-1
D gene: TRBD1
V gene: TRBV12-3/TRBV12-4
clone size: many
CDR3 DNA: TGTGCCACCAGCCCCAGGGGACAGTCGAACACTGAAGCTTTCTTT
CDR3 protein: CATSPRGQSNTEAFF

J gene: TRBJ2-1
D gene: .
V gene: TRBV7-9
clone size: many
CDR3 DNA: TGTGCCAGCAGCTTAGGGGGGAGCCCCTACAATGAGCAGTTCTTC
CDR3 protein: CASSLGGSPYNEQFF

J gene: TRBJ2-3
D gene: .
V gene: TRBV10-2
clone size: .
CDR3 DNA: TGCGCCAGCAGTGAGCGGGCATCAGATACGCAGTATTTT
CDR3 protein: CASSERASDTQYF

J gene: TRBJ1-1
D gene: .
V gene: TRBV10-2
clone size: many
CDR3 DNA: TGCGCCAGCAGTTACGGGCGAGGCACTGAAGCTTTCTTT
CDR3 protein: CASSYGRGTEAFF

J gene: TRBJ2-2
D gene: .
V gene: TRBV7-3
clone size: .
CDR3 DNA: TGTGCCAGCAGCGCTCGGGACTTCCAGACCTTTAACACCGGGGAGCTGTTTTTT
CDR3 protein: CASSARDFQTFNTGELFF

J gene: TRBJ2-3
D gene: .
V gene: TRBV6-4
clone size: medium-sized
CDR3 DNA: TGTGCCAGCAGTGAGGGGAGCACAGATACGCAGTATTTT
CDR3 protein: CASSEGSTDTQYF

J gene: TRBJ1-4
D gene: .
V gene: TRBV2
clone size: .
CDR3 DNA: TGTGCCAGCGTTAACGGGCAGGGGAGGCATGAAAAACTGTTTTTT
CDR3 protein: CASVNGQGRHEKLFF

J gene: TRBJ2-2
D gene: .
V gene: TRBV4-1
clone size: many
CDR3 DNA: TGCGCCAGCAGCCAAGGGGGTACCGGGGAGCTGTTTTTT
CDR3 protein: CASSQGGTGELFF

J gene: TRBJ2-3
D gene: .
V gene: TRBV5-5
clone size: .
CDR3 DNA: TGTGCCAGCAGCCAGGACCCAGTCAGGGAATATACGCAGTATTTT
CDR3 protein: CASSQDPVREYTQYF

J gene: TRBJ1-3
D gene: .
V gene: TRBV29-1
clone size: many
CDR3 DNA: TGCAGCGGTGGGAGCTCTGGAAACACCATATATTTT
CDR3 protein: CSGGSSGNTIYF